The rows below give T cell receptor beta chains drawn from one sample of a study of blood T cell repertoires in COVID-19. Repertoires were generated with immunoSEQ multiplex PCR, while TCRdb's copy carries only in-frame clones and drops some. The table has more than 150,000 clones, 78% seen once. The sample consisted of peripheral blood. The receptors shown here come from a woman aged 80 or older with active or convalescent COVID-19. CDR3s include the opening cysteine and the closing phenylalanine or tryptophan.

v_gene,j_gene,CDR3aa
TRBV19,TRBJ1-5,CASSNKQGFYSNQPQHF
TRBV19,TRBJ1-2,CASSIFPGGYTF
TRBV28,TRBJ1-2,CASSGDRSYGYTF
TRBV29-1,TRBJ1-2,CSVEGQGYGYTF
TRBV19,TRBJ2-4,CASSPEGYKNIQYF
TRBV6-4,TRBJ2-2,CASSQGGGELFF
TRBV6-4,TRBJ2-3,CASSGQLTDTQYF
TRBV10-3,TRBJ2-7,CATEKDGGAYEQYF
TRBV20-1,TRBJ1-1,CSASVGGAGTEAFF
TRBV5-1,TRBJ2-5,CASGGTSGGRQETQYF
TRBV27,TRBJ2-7,CASSFGASYEQYF
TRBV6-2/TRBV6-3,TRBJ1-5,CASSGSGQLSSVGMAQHF
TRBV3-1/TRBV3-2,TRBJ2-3,CASSPRASGGHRTDTQYF
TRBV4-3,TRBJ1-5,CASSQRNQPQHF
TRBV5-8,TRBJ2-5,CASSGRGGPRETQYF
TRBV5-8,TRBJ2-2,CASSRRPGQNTGELFF
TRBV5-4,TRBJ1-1,CASSRKNGEPEAFF
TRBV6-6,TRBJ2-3,CASSYIDRVGGTQYF
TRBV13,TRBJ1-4,CASSYRQGEGTNEKLFF
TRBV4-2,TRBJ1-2,CASSQGITAYGYTF
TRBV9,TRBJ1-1,CASSALDSYTEAFF
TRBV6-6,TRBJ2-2,CASRRVGGHGTGELFF
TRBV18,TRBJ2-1,CASSRGTSLGNEQFF
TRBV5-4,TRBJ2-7,CASSLDRYTYEQYF
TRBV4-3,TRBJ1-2,CASSHDRGHTYGYTF
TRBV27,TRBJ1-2,CASTGAAGYGYTF
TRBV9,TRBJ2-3,CASSVEGGGAIGSDTQYF
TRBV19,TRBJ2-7,CASSSPHRGKSSYEQYF
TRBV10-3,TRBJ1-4,CAISGGQINKKLFF
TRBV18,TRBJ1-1,CASSPSGGLRNTEAFF
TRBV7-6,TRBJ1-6,CASSLVRIGDSPLHF
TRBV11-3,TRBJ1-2,CASSPMDRGIFYGYTF
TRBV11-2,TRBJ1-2,CASSLGGGSYGYTF
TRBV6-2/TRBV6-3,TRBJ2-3,CASSYSSGGVEDTQYF
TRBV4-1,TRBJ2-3,CASSRSGSSTDTQYF
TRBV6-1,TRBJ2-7,CASSEFFGGRDEQYF
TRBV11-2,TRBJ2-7,CASSLGVYEQYF
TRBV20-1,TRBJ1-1,CRALRGTEAFF
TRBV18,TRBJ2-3,CASSPPVGDPDTQYF
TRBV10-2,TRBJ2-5,CASSPGGIETQYF
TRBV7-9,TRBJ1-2,CASSPAGTGALLGGYTF
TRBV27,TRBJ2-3,CASSFSGTDTQYF
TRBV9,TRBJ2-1,CASSPGQGSYNEQFF
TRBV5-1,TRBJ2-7,CASSPEGGGTSYEQYF
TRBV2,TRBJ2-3,CASLAGGAADTQYF